Following are 14 T cell receptor beta chains from one sample sequenced in a study of regulatory T cells in long-lasting Graves disease. Time point: newly diagnosed GD, antithyroid drugs for less than 3 months. From RNA extracted from PBMCs, the TCR library was made. The authors built TCR beta libraries using iRepertoire HTBI primers and Arm-PCR of CDR3 regions. One entry per CDR3 protein results from TCRdb running MiXCR on the multiplex PCR reads. The sample shows roughly 610,000 distinct CDR3 sequences, roughly 15% of them seen only once. These data were also reused for a study on T cells in Graves' hyperthyroidism and ophthalmopathy.

Material: peripheral blood mononuclear cells (PBMCs), obtained at new diagnosis, from a patient treated with antithyroid drugs. Receptors were obtained from a woman aged 25-40 years with Graves disease.

This clonotype was found many times. The chain is built from TRBV2 and TRBJ1-5, with D perhaps TRBD1 (5 bases). This CDR3 is built from 13 residues. The germline V and J ends were trimmed by 7 bases and 8 bases, with 15 bases remaining between them. Germline CDR1 is SNHLY and CDR2 is FYNNEI. The CDR3 DNA is TGTGCCAGCAACCGGGGCGACTTAGAGCCCCAGCATTTT. Its translation is CASNRGDLEPQHF. Supplemented by reference TRBV2 and TRBJ1-5, the full variable domain reads EPEVTQTPSHQVTQMGQEVILRCVPISNHLYFYWYRQILGQKVEFLVSFYNNEISEKSEIFDDQFSVERPDGSNFTLKIRSTKLEDSAMYFCASNRGDLEPQHFGDGTRLSIL.

This clonotype was seen repeatedly, ten times or more. The chain recombines TRBV5-1 with TRBJ2-3, with TRBD2 matching over 13 bases. This CDR3 has 12 residues. CDR1 SGHRS and CDR2 YFSETQ come from the germline V gene. V gave up 4 bases and J gave up 11 bases; unmatched junction bases: 1. The DNA for the CDR3 is TGCGCCAGCAGCGGGACTAGCGGGAAGCAGTATTTT. Protein: CASSGTSGKQYF.

The rearrangement joins TRBV5-1 to TRBJ1-1; possible D gene TRBD1, 5 bases. CDR1 is SGHRS, CDR2 YFSETQ, per germline. CDR3 size: 14 residues. Trimming took off 0 bases at V and 4 bases at J, with 10 bases between the two ends. CDR3 DNA: TGCGCCAGCAGCTTGGATTCGGGGGGCACTGAAGCTTTCTTT. Translated: CASSLDSGGTEAFF.

The table lists this clonotype with many counts. V is TRBV19 and J is TRBJ1-1; weak D call: TRBD1 (5 bases). Per the germline V gene, CDR1 is LNHDA and CDR2 is SQIVND (reference sequence). The ends were cut back, 0 bases at V and 1 base at J, with 9 bases in the middle. This CDR3 has 15 amino acids. CDR3 in amino acids: CASSIDGGWNTEAFF. Here the CDR3 DNA reads TGTGCCAGTAGTATAGATGGGGGATGGAACACTGAAGCTTTCTTT.

The table lists this clonotype with a few counts. The CDR3 nucleotides are TGCGCCAGCAGGGAAGGAGTGAATGAGCAGTTCTTC. It translates to CASREGVNEQFF. V and J are TRBV5-1 and TRBJ2-1; D uncertain. The CDR3 extends over 12 amino acids. The germline V and J ends were trimmed by 5 bases and 7 bases, with 10 bases remaining between them. The germline CDR1 and CDR2 sequences are SGHRS and YFSETQ.

The genes are TRBV5-5 and TRBJ2-7; D could derive from TRBD1 or TRBD2 (6 bases each). Germline V gene data show CDR1 as SGHKS and CDR2 as YYEKEE (reference sequence). The CDR3 contains 15 residues. V was shortened by 3 bases and J by 2 bases, with 15 bases between the two germline ends. The CDR3 DNA follows: TGTGCCAGCAGCTCCAGGGGCCGCGGGGCCTACGAGCAGTACTTC. This codes for CASSSRGRGAYEQYF.

At least ten counts were recorded for this clonotype. The chain employs TRBV12-3 or TRBV12-4 and TRBJ2-7; D may be TRBD1 (5 bases). This CDR3 has 12 amino acids. V was clipped by 3 bases and J by 6 bases, with 9 bases between them. The CDR3 reads CASSLIRAEQYF. In nucleotides, the CDR3 is TGTGCCAGCAGTTTGATCAGGGCCGAGCAGTACTTC.

The chain is built from TRBV28 and TRBJ2-3; tentative D call: TRBD2 (5 bases). The germline V gene encodes CDR1 MDHEN and CDR2 SYDVKM. The V end lost 2 bases, the J end lost 7 bases, and 10 bases lay between the germline ends. The CDR3 consists of 13 residues. CDR3: CASSLPPGNTQYF. CDR3 DNA sequence: TGTGCCAGCAGTTTACCTCCGGGGAATACGCAGTATTTT. The full variable domain, rest sourced from reference TRBV28 and TRBJ2-3, is DVKVTQSSRYLVKRTGEKVFLECVQDMDHENMFWYRQDPGLGLRLIYFSYDVKMKEKGDIPEGYSVSREKKERFSLILESASTNQTSMYLCASSLPPGNTQYFGPGTRLTVL.

This chain links TRBV5-1 with TRBJ2-5; either TRBD1 or TRBD2 may fit D (6 bases each). The CDR3 length is 13 residues. Germline V CDR1 and CDR2: SGHRS, YFSETQ. Trimming stripped 4 bases from V and 5 bases from J, with 12 bases between. The CDR3 reads CASSKRGEETQYF. DNA of the CDR3: TGCGCCAGCAGCAAGAGGGGGGAGGAGACCCAGTACTTC. Complete variable domain (other parts from reference TRBV5-1 and TRBJ2-5): KAGVTQTPRYLIKTRGQQVTLSCSPISGHRSVSWYQQTPGQGLQFLFEYFSETQRNKGNFPGRFSGRQFSNSRSEMNVSTLELGDSALYLCASSKRGEETQYFGPGTRLLVL.

The sample holds a few counts of this clonotype. CDR3 in amino acids: CSARRGAGNTEAFF. The CDR3 nucleotides are TGCAGTGCCAGGAGAGGAGCTGGGAACACTGAAGCTTTCTTT. The rearrangement links TRBV20-1 to TRBJ1-1, with D unclear. The germline V gene encodes CDR1 DFQATT and CDR2 SNEGSKA (reference sequence). This CDR3 contains 14 residues. Trimming removed 6 bases from V and 1 base from J, with 15 bases in between.

This clonotype has a handful of counts. At one boundary the junction diverges from the germline segment, which might be a read error. This chain connects TRBV11-2 to TRBJ2-3; D may correspond to TRBD1 or TRBD2 (6 bases each). This CDR3 is 18 amino acids long. From germline, CDR1 is SGHAT and CDR2 FQNNGV. CDR3 sequence (DNA): TGTGCCAGCAGCTTAGGGGGGGCGCGGGTCACTAGCACAGATACGCGGTATTTT. Translating gives CASSLGGARVTSTDTRYF.

This clonotype was seen repeatedly, ten times or more. This chain links TRBV5-1 with TRBJ2-1; 13 bases are shared with TRBD2. The junction had 4 bases not matched to a gene; V was cut back by 5 bases and J by 5 bases. CDR1 SGHRS and CDR2 YFSETQ come from the germline V gene. The CDR3 runs 15 residues. CDR3 in DNA: TGCGCCAGCAGACTCGGGACTAGCGGGGACAATGAGCAGTTCTTC. This codes for CASRLGTSGDNEQFF.

This clonotype was counted at least ten times. The chain links TRBV12-3 or TRBV12-4 to TRBJ1-2; no clear D gene. The V gene lost 6 bases and the J gene lost 5 bases, with 13 bases spanning the gap. The CDR3 runs to 13 residues. CDR3 protein: CASSRQRSYGYTF. CDR3 nucleotides: TGTGCCAGCAGCCGCCAGCGCTCTTATGGCTACACCTTC.

This clonotype showed up many times. This chain uses TRBV28 with TRBJ2-7; tentative D call: TRBD1 (6 bases). Germline CDR1 and CDR2: MDHEN and SYDVKM. The CDR3 totals 13 residues. The germline V and J ends were trimmed by 8 bases and 2 bases, with 13 bases remaining between them. The CDR3 here is CASFDRRTYEQYF. The CDR3 DNA sequence: TGTGCCAGCTTTGACAGGAGGACCTACGAGCAGTACTTC. The variable domain in full, completed from reference TRBV28 and TRBJ2-7, reads DVKVTQSSRYLVKRTGEKVFLECVQDMDHENMFWYRQDPGLGLRLIYFSYDVKMKEKGDIPEGYSVSREKKERFSLILESASTNQTSMYLCASFDRRTYEQYFGPGTRLTVT.